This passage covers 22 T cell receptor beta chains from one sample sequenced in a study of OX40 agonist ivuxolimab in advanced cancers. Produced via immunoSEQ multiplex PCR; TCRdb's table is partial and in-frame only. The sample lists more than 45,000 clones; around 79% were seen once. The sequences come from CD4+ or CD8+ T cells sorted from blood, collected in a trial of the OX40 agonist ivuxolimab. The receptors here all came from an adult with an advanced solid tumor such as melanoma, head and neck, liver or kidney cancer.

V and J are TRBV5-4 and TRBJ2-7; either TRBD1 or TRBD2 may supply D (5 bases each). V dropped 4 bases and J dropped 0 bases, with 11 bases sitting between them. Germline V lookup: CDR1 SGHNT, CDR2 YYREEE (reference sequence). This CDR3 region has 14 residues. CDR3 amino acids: CASSLGGSSYEQYF. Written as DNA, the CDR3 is TGTGCCAGCAGCCTTGGGGGATCCTCCTACGAGCAGTACTTC.

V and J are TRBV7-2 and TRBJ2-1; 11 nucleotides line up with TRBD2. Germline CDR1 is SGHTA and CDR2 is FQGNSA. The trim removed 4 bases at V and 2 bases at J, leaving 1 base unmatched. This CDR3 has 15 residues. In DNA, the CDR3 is TGTGCCAGCAGCTCGACTAGCGGGGCCTACAATGAGCAGTTCTTC. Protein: CASSSTSGAYNEQFF.

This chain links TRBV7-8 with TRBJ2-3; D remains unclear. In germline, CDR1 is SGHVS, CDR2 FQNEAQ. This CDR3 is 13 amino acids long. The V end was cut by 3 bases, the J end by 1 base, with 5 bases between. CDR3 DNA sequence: TGTGCCAGCAGCTTGTCAGGCACAGATACGCAGTATTTT. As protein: CASSLSGTDTQYF.

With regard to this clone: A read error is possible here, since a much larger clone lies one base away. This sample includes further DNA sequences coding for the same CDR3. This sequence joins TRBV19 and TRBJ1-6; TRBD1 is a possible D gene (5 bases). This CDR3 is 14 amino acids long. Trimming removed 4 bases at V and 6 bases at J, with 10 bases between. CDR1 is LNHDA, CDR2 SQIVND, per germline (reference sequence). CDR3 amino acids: CASSTTGGNSPLHF. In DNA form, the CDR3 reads TGTGCCAGTAGTACTACGGGGGGTAATTCACCCCTCCACTTT.

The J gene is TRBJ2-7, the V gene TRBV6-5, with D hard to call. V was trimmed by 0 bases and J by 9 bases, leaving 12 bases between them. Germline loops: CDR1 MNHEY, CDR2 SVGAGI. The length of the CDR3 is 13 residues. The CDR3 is CASSYSNGHGQYF. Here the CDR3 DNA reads TGTGCCAGCAGTTACTCGAACGGCCACGGGCAGTACTTC.

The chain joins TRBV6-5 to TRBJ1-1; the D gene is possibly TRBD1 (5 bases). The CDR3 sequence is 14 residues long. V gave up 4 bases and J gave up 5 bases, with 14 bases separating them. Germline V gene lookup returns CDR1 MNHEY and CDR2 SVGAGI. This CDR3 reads CASSFDSRSTEAFF. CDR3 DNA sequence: TGTGCCAGCAGTTTCGACAGCCGTTCAACTGAAGCTTTCTTT.

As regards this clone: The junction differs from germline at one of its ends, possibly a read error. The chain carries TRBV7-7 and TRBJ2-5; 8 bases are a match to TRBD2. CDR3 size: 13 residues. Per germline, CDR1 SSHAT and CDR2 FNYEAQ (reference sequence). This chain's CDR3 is CASSRGGGETQYF. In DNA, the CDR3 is TGTGCTAGCAGCCGGGGGGGAGGGGAGACCCAGTACTTC.

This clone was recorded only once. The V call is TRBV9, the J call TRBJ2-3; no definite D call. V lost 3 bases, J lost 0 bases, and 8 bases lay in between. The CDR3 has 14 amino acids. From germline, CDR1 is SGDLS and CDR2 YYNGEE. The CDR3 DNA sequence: TGTGCCAGCAGCGGGACGGCTAGCACAGATACGCAGTATTTT. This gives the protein CASSGTASTDTQYF.

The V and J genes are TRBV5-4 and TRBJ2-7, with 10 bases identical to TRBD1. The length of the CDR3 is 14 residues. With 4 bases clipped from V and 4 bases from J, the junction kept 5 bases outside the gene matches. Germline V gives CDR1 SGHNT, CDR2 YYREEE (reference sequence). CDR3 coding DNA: TGTGCCAGCAGCACCGGGACAGGGGTTTACGAGCAGTACTTC. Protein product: CASSTGTGVYEQYF. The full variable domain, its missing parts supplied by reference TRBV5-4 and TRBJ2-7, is ETGVTQSPTHLIKTRGQQVTLRCSSQSGHNTVSWYQQALGQGPQFIFQYYREEENGRGNFPPRFSGLQFPNYSSELNVNALELDDSALYLCASSTGTGVYEQYFGPGTRLTVT.

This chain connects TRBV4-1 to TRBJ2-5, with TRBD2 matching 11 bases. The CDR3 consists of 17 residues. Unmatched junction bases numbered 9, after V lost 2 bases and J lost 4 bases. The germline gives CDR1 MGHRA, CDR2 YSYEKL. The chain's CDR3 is CASSQISSGGVVETQYF. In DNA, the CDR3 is TGCGCCAGCAGCCAAATAAGTAGCGGGGGGGTTGTAGAGACCCAGTACTTC.

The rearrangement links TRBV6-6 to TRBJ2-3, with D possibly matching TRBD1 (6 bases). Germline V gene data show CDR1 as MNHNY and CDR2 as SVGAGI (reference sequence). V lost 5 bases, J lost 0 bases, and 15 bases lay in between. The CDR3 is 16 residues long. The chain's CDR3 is CASSTTGSTSTDTQYF. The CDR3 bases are TGTGCCAGCAGTACGACAGGATCCACTAGCACAGATACGCAGTATTTT.

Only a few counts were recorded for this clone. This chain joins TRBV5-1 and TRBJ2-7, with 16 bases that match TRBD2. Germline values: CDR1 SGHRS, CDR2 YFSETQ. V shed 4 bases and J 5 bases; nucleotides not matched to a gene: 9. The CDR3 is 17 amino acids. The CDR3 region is CASSRGTSGRAWDEQYF. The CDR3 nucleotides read TGCGCCAGCAGCAGGGGGACTAGCGGGAGGGCCTGGGACGAGCAGTACTTC.

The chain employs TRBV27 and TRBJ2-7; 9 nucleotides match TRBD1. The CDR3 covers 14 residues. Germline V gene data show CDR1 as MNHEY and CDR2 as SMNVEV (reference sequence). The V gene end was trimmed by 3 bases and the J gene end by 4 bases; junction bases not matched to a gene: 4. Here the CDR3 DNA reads TGTGCCAGCAGTTTTGACAGGGGGGTTTACGAGCAGTACTTC. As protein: CASSFDRGVYEQYF.

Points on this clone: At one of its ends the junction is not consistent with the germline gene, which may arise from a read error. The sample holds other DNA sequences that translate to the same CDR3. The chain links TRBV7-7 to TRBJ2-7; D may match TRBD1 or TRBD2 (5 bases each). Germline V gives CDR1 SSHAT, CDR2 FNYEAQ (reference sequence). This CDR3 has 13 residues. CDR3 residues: CASSSGPSYEQYF. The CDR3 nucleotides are TGTGCTAGCAGCTCGGGACCGTCCTACGAGCAGTACTTC.

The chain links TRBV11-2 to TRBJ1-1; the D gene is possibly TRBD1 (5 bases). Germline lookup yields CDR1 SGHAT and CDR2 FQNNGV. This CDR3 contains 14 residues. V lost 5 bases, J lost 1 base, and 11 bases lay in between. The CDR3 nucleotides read TGTGCCAGCAGCGCACAGGAAAAGAACACTGAAGCTTTCTTT. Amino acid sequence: CASSAQEKNTEAFF. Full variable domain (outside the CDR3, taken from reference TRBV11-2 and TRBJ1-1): EAGVAQSPRYKIIEKRQSVAFWCNPISGHATLYWYQQILGQGPKLLIQFQNNGVVDDSQLPKDRFSAERLKGVDSTLKIQPAKLEDSAVYLCASSAQEKNTEAFFGQGTRLTVV.

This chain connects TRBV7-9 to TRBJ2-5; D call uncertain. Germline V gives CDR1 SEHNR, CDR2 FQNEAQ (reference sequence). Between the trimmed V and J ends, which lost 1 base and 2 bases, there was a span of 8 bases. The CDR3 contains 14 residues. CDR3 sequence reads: CASSLGEPQETQYF. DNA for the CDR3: TGTGCCAGCAGCTTAGGAGAGCCACAAGAGACCCAGTACTTC.

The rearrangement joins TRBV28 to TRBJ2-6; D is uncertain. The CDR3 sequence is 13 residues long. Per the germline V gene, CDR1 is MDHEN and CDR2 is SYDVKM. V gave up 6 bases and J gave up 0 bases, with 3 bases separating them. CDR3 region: CASSPSGANVLTF. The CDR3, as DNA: TGTGCCAGCAGCCCCTCTGGGGCCAACGTCCTGACTTTC.

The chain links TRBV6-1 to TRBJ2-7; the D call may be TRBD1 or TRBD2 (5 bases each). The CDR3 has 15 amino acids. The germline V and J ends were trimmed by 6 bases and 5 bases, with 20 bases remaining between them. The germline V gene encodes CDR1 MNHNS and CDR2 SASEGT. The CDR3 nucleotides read TGTGCCAGCAGAGGCTGGGGCGCTCCCGGGGACGAGCAGTACTTC. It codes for CASRGWGAPGDEQYF.

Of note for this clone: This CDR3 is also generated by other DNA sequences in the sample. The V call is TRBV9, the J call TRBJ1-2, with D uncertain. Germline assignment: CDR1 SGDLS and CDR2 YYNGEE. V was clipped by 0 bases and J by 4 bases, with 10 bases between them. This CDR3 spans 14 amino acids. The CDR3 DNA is TGTGCCAGCAGCGTAGCTCTGGGAGCCTATGGCTACACCTTC. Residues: CASSVALGAYGYTF.

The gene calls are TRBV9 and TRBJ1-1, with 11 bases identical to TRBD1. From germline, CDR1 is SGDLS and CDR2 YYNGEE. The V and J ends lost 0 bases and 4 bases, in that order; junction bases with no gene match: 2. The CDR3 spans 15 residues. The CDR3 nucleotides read TGTGCCAGCAGCGTAGAGGGGACAGGGGGCACTGAAGCTTTCTTT. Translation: CASSVEGTGGTEAFF.

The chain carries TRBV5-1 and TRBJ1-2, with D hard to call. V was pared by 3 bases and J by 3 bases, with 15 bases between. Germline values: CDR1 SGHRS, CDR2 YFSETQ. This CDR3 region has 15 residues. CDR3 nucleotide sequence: TGCGCCAGCAGCTACGGAGACAAGGGCCACTATGGCTACACCTTC. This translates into CASSYGDKGHYGYTF.

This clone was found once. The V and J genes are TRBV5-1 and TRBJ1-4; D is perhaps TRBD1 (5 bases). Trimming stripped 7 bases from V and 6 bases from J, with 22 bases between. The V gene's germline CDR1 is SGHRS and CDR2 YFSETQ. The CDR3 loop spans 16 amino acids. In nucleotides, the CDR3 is TGCGCCAGCGCACCAGAAGGGGCGCAGAGGGATGAAAAACTGTTTTTT. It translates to CASAPEGAQRDEKLFF. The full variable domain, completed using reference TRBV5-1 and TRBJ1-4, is KAGVTQTPRYLIKTRGQQVTLSCSPISGHRSVSWYQQTPGQGLQFLFEYFSETQRNKGNFPGRFSGRQFSNSRSEMNVSTLELGDSALYLCASAPEGAQRDEKLFFGSGTQLSVL.